These 17 T cell receptor beta chains came from one sample sequenced in a study of blood T cell repertoires in COVID-19. Profiling relied on immunoSEQ multiplex PCR, and the TCRdb table lists in-frame clones only, not all of them. The table lists 80,000 to 95,000 clones, around 80% of them singletons, with roughly 20% in the top ten. The sequenced sample was peripheral blood. These TCRs come from a woman of 80 years or more with active or convalescent COVID-19.

The chain uses TRBV11-2 and TRBJ2-3, with TRBD2 identical over 10 bases. Germline V gene data show CDR1 as SGHAT and CDR2 as FQNNGV. The CDR3 totals 16 residues. Trimming at V came to 3 bases and at J to 0 bases, leaving 3 bases not matched to a gene. In DNA form, the CDR3 reads TGTGCCAGCAGCTTTATGACTAGCGGGAGCACAGATACGCAGTATTTT. The encoded protein is CASSFMTSGSTDTQYF.

The chain uses TRBV3-1 (or the pseudogene TRBV3-2) and TRBJ1-4, with 8 bases matching TRBD1. From germline, CDR1 is LGHDT and CDR2 YNNKEL (reference sequence). CDR3 length: 15 residues. Trimming took 6 bases from V and 1 from J; bases not matched to a gene: 4. The CDR3: CASRRTGRTNEKLFF. The CDR3 DNA reads as TGTGCCAGCAGGCGGACAGGGCGAACTAATGAAAAACTGTTTTTT.

This chain uses TRBV12-3 or TRBV12-4 with TRBJ1-2; 9 bases line up with TRBD1. This CDR3 comprises 13 residues. Germline trimming cut 6 bases from V and 7 bases from J; bases unmatched to any gene: 6. CDR3 sequence: CASSLTGGSGYTF. Written as DNA, the CDR3 is TGTGCCAGCAGCCTCACAGGGGGCAGTGGCTACACCTTC.

This clone was seen a single time. This rearrangement joins TRBV28 to TRBJ1-1, with 10 bases identical to TRBD1. With V trimmed by 5 bases and J by 0 bases, 12 bases remained unmatched. CDR3 size: 18 residues. Germline loops: CDR1 MDHEN, CDR2 SYDVKM. Here the CDR3 DNA reads TGTGCCAGCAGTCTGCCGACCGGGACAGGGGTCATGAACACTGAAGCTTTCTTT. Its protein product is CASSLPTGTGVMNTEAFF. Together with reference TRBV28 and TRBJ1-1, the CDR3 gives the full variable domain: DVKVTQSSRYLVKRTGEKVFLECVQDMDHENMFWYRQDPGLGLRLIYFSYDVKMKEKGDIPEGYSVSREKKERFSLILESASTNQTSMYLCASSLPTGTGVMNTEAFFGQGTRLTVV.

V gene TRBV6-1 combines with J gene TRBJ2-4; TRBD2 matches 8 bases. The length of the CDR3 is 16 residues. Trimming took 4 bases from V and 2 from J; bases not matched to a gene: 7. CDR1 is MNHNS, CDR2 SASEGT, per germline. In DNA form, the CDR3 reads TGTGCCAGCAGTGTCAAGAGCGGGGGAACCAAAAACATTCAGTACTTC. It is translated as CASSVKSGGTKNIQYF.

The gene calls are TRBV7-2 and TRBJ1-6, with unresolved D. This CDR3 comprises 13 residues. Trimming took off 1 base at V and 11 bases at J, with 9 bases between the two ends. CDR1 is SGHTA, CDR2 FQGNSA, per germline. CDR3 in DNA: TGTGCCAGCAGCTTAGAGGCGGCGACACCCCTCCACTTT. Translating gives CASSLEAATPLHF. Full variable domain (rest looked up from reference TRBV7-2 and TRBJ1-6): GAGVSQSPSNKVTEKGKDVELRCDPISGHTALYWYRQSLGQGLEFLIYFQGNSAPDKSGLPSDRFSAERTGGSVSTLTIQRTQQEDSAVYLCASSLEAATPLHFGNGTRLTVT.

This sequence joins TRBV12-3 or TRBV12-4 and TRBJ2-1; D might be TRBD1 (5 bases). Trimming removed 5 bases from V and 12 bases from J, with 14 bases in between. CDR3 length: 12 amino acids. This CDR3 is CASSPSWGGQFF. The CDR3 DNA is TGTGCCAGCAGTCCGAGCTGGGGCGGGCAGTTCTTC.

CDR3 nucleotide sequence: TGTGCCAGCAGCTCCCGTAGCGGGGGGGCGGAGACCCAGTACTTC. This encodes CASSSRSGGAETQYF. This chain joins TRBV11-3 and TRBJ2-5; 11 bases match TRBD2. The CDR3 extends over 15 amino acids. Unmatched junction bases numbered 6, after V lost 4 bases and J lost 5 bases. CDR1 is SGHNT and CDR2 is YENEEA in the germline V gene.

This chain connects TRBV7-8 to TRBJ2-2; 8 bases are a match to TRBD1. The CDR3 loop spans 15 amino acids. With V trimmed by 2 bases and J by 4 bases, 3 bases remained unmatched. Germline lookup yields CDR1 SGHVS and CDR2 FQNEAQ. The CDR3 coding sequence is TGTGCCAGCAGCTTACAGGGGGCAAGCACCGGGGAGCTGTTTTTT. As protein: CASSLQGASTGELFF.

The chain links TRBV7-2 to TRBJ1-5; TRBD1 might be the D (6 bases). Germline values: CDR1 SGHTA, CDR2 FQGNSA. CDR3 length equals 13 residues. V lost 5 bases and J 7 bases, leaving 12 bases between the germline ends. The chain's CDR3 is CASSTRTDQPQHF. Here the CDR3 DNA reads TGTGCCAGCAGCACCAGGACAGACCAGCCCCAGCATTTT.

V gene TRBV27 combines with J gene TRBJ2-3; 8 bases are a match to TRBD2. Germline CDR1 MNHEY, CDR2 SMNVEV (reference sequence). V gave up 8 bases and J gave up 0 bases; unmatched junction bases: 7. This CDR3 is 15 amino acids long. CDR3: CASGGLAGSTDTQYF. The CDR3 nucleotides read TGTGCCAGCGGGGGGCTAGCGGGTAGCACAGATACGCAGTATTTT.

J is TRBJ2-6 and V is TRBV4-3; D remains unclear. The V gene's germline CDR1 is LGHNA and CDR2 YSLEER. This CDR3 has 17 residues. The V end was cut by 0 bases, the J end by 0 bases, with 9 bases between. The CDR3 is CASSQEPGVSGANVLTF. DNA for the CDR3: TGCGCCAGCAGCCAAGAACCAGGCGTCTCTGGGGCCAACGTCCTGACTTTC.

The chain employs TRBV5-1 and TRBJ2-7, with D possibly matching TRBD2 (5 bases). Germline values: CDR1 SGHRS, CDR2 YFSETQ. V lost 5 bases, J lost 2 bases, and 14 bases lay in between. This CDR3 region has 14 residues. The CDR3, as DNA: TGCGCCAGCAGGGTCGAGGGAGTAACCTACGAGCAGTACTTC. It is translated as CASRVEGVTYEQYF.

V gene TRBV3-1 (or the pseudogene TRBV3-2) combines with J gene TRBJ2-1; possible D gene TRBD2, 6 bases. The ends were cut back, 1 base at V and 6 bases at J, with 13 bases in the middle. In germline, CDR1 is LGHDT, CDR2 YNNKEL (reference sequence). This CDR3 is 15 amino acids long. The DNA for the CDR3 is TGTGCCAGCAGCCAAGCACTAGCCAAACTCAATGAGCAGTTCTTC. This encodes CASSQALAKLNEQFF.

The chain recombines TRBV6-5 with TRBJ1-5; D remains ambiguous. CDR1 MNHEY and CDR2 SVGAGI come from the germline V gene. V was trimmed by 5 bases and J by 3 bases, leaving 11 bases between them. This CDR3 is 14 amino acids long. CDR3 protein: CASSPRRNNQPQHF. CDR3 nucleotide sequence: TGTGCCAGCAGTCCTAGACGGAACAATCAGCCCCAGCATTTT.

CDR3 in DNA: TGTGCCAGCAGCTTGAGGGCAGGGGCCATTAATCAGCCCCAGCATTTT. The encoded protein is CASSLRAGAINQPQHF. V is TRBV5-8 and J is TRBJ1-5; D is possibly TRBD1 (6 bases). V gave up 1 base and J gave up 4 bases, with 15 bases separating them. In germline, CDR1 is SGHTS, CDR2 YDEGEE. This CDR3 has 16 residues. Looking up the rest from reference TRBV5-8 and TRBJ1-5 gives the full variable domain: EAGVTQSPTHLIKTRGQQATLRCSPISGHTSVYWYQQALGLGLQFLLWYDEGEERNRGNFPPRFSGRQFPNYSSELNVNALELEDSALYLCASSLRAGAINQPQHFGDGTRLSIL.

This clone was observed once. The chain couples TRBV12-3 or TRBV12-4 to TRBJ1-2; D remains unclear. V was cut by 8 bases and J by 5 bases, with 15 bases left in between. This CDR3 spans 13 amino acids. The CDR3 DNA reads as TGTGCCAGCTCACTAGGCAGACGTTATGGCTACACCTTC. It translates to CASSLGRRYGYTF.